The rows below give T cell receptor beta chains drawn from one sample of a study of OX40 agonist ivuxolimab in advanced cancers. TCRdb's copy holds only in-frame clones and misses some; the assay was immunoSEQ multiplex PCR. Of 35,000 to 45,000 clones detected, 85% to 90% appear once; the ten largest clones hold less than 35%. The material was CD4+ or CD8+ T cells sorted from blood, obtained in a trial of the OX40 agonist ivuxolimab. The receptors were sampled from an adult with an advanced solid tumor such as melanoma, head and neck, liver or kidney cancer. The CDR3 runs from the conserved cysteine through the conserved F or W. A D gene is named only where the DNA matches it firmly. Clone size is stated in some rows and not others, as once, few, many or a class when expanded.

CASSLGRLSGNTIYF,TGTGCCAGCAGCTTAGGGCGTCTCTCTGGAAACACCATATATTTT,TRBJ1-3,NA,NA,TRBV7-8
CASSIRGSANSGNTIYF,TGTGCCAGTAGTATAAGGGGCAGCGCAAACTCTGGAAACACCATATATTTT,TRBJ1-3,NA,NA,TRBV19
CASSFVDNSAGELFF,TGTGCCAGCAGTTTCGTGGATAATTCGGCCGGGGAGCTGTTTTTT,TRBJ2-2,NA,NA,TRBV28
CASTGQGYEQYF,TGTGCCAGCACAGGACAGGGGTACGAGCAGTACTTC,TRBJ2-7,TRBD1,NA,TRBV6-1
CASTQDRGSYEQYF,TGTGCCAGCACCCAGGACAGGGGGTCCTACGAGCAGTACTTC,TRBJ2-7,TRBD1,NA,TRBV11-1
CASSSLDIQYF,TGTGCCAGCAGCTCCCTGGACATTCAGTACTTC,TRBJ2-4,NA,NA,TRBV11-2
CASSLRGDQETQYF,TGTGCCAGCAGCCTTAGGGGGGACCAAGAGACCCAGTACTTC,TRBJ2-5,NA,NA,TRBV7-3
CASSSMTGTYEQYF,TGCGCCAGCAGCTCAATGACAGGGACCTACGAGCAGTACTTC,TRBJ2-7,TRBD1,NA,TRBV5-1
CAVTGSGQETQYF,TGTGCCGTAACAGGGAGCGGACAAGAGACCCAGTACTTC,TRBJ2-5,NA,NA,TRBV2
CAWSVGLNEKLFF,TGTGCCTGGAGTGTGGGACTTAATGAAAAACTGTTTTTT,TRBJ1-4,NA,NA,TRBV30
CASNPPGEVANTIYF,TGCGCCAGCAACCCACCGGGGGAGGTAGCGAACACCATATATTTT,TRBJ1-3,NA,few,TRBV23-1
CSASWGRDEYF,TGCAGCGCGTCGTGGGGGCGCGACGAGTACTTC,TRBJ2-5,NA,NA,TRBV29-1
CASSPDTDTQYF,TGTGCCAGCTCACCAGATACAGATACGCAGTATTTT,TRBJ2-3,NA,NA,TRBV18
CASSPLRDRASGYTF,TGTGCCAGCTCACCGCTCCGGGACAGGGCTTCTGGCTACACCTTC,TRBJ1-2,TRBD1,NA,TRBV18
CASSFSRPEYGDEQYF,TGTGCCAGCAGCTTTTCCCGACCTGAATATGGCGACGAGCAGTACTTC,TRBJ2-7,NA,few,TRBV11-2
CASSDRVGTDTQYF,TGTGCCAGCAGCGACAGGGTGGGCACAGATACGCAGTATTTT,TRBJ2-3,NA,NA,TRBV9
CASSLSLAGGRDEQFF,TGTGCCAGCTCTCTTTCCCTAGCGGGGGGCAGGGATGAGCAGTTCTTC,TRBJ2-1,TRBD2,NA,TRBV11-3
CASRKGTAMNTEAFF,TGTGCCAGCAGGAAAGGGACGGCAATGAACACTGAAGCTTTCTTT,TRBJ1-1,NA,few,TRBV6-1
CASSPGQGLFSGANVLTF,TGTGCCAGCTCACCCGGACAGGGCCTTTTCTCTGGGGCCAACGTCCTGACTTTC,TRBJ2-6,TRBD1,NA,TRBV18
CAVPGGLADTGELFF,TGTGCCGTCCCCGGGGGGCTAGCGGACACCGGGGAGCTGTTTTTT,TRBJ2-2,NA,few,TRBV10-3
CASSYRGGGETQYF,TGTGCCAGCAGTTATCGGGGGGGCGGAGAGACCCAGTACTTC,TRBJ2-5,TRBD2,NA,TRBV6-5
CASSQTGVNYGYTF,TGCGCCAGCAGCCAAACAGGGGTAAACTATGGCTACACCTTC,TRBJ1-2,TRBD1,NA,TRBV4-1
CAWSTGGLNTEAFF,TGTGCCTGGAGTACAGGGGGATTGAACACTGAAGCTTTCTTT,TRBJ1-1,TRBD1,NA,TRBV30
CASSPTGGISYEQYF,TGTGCCAGCAGCCCGACAGGGGGCATATCCTACGAGCAGTACTTC,TRBJ2-7,TRBD1,NA,TRBV5-4
CASKEGQGSPTNEKLFF,TGTGCCAGCAAGGAGGGCCAGGGGAGCCCAACTAATGAAAAACTGTTTTTT,TRBJ1-4,NA,NA,TRBV2
CAWSVPDRTSHHEQYF,TGTGCCTGGAGTGTTCCCGATCGGACTAGCCACCACGAGCAGTACTTC,TRBJ2-7,TRBD2,NA,TRBV30
CASSLGRMDGEQYF,TGTGCCAGCAGCCTAGGGCGAATGGACGGTGAGCAGTATTTT,TRBJ2-3,NA,NA,TRBV7-9
CASSPFSYEQYF,TGTGCCAGCAGCCCCTTTTCCTACGAGCAGTACTTC,TRBJ2-7,NA,few,TRBV7-9
CAIRRGQGDNQPQHF,TGTGCCATCAGGAGGGGACAGGGGGACAATCAGCCCCAGCATTTT,TRBJ1-5,TRBD1,once,TRBV10-3
CASSPGTEYNEQFF,TGTGCCAGCAGCCCCGGGACTGAATACAATGAGCAGTTCTTC,TRBJ2-1,NA,NA,TRBV11-2
CASSPGTSDSPLHF,TGTGCCAGCAGCCCCGGGACCTCGGATTCACCCCTCCACTTT,TRBJ1-6,NA,NA,TRBV7-9
CASRPGQGYEQYF,TGTGCCAGCAGGCCGGGACAGGGGTACGAGCAGTACTTC,TRBJ2-7,TRBD1,NA,TRBV28
CASSQDWRGGNQPQHF,TGCGCCAGCAGCCAAGATTGGAGGGGCGGCAATCAGCCCCAGCATTTT,TRBJ1-5,NA,NA,TRBV4-1
CAQWTEEQYF,TGTGCCCAATGGACGGAGGAGCAGTACTTC,TRBJ2-7,NA,NA,TRBV19
CASSTGGQGNQPQHF,TGTGCCAGTTCTACAGGGGGCCAGGGAAATCAGCCCCAGCATTTT,TRBJ1-5,TRBD1,NA,TRBV19
CASSPAGRRSYNEQFF,TGTGCCAGCTCACCAGCCGGGAGACGTTCCTACAATGAGCAGTTCTTC,TRBJ2-1,NA,NA,TRBV18
CASCSRDTLTDTQYF,TGTGCCAGCTGCTCCCGGGACACCCTCACAGATACGCAGTATTTT,TRBJ2-3,NA,NA,TRBV21-1
CASSDRFSNQPQHF,TGTGCCAGCAGTGACAGGTTTAGCAATCAGCCCCAGCATTTT,TRBJ1-5,NA,NA,TRBV6-1
CASQRLGDTQYF,TGTGCCAGCCAACGCTTAGGTGATACGCAGTATTTT,TRBJ2-3,NA,NA,TRBV2
CASKRQDIQYF,TGTGCCAGCAAGCGTCAGGACATTCAGTACTTC,TRBJ2-4,NA,NA,TRBV6-1
CASSPGQSYEQYF,TGTGCCAGCTCACCCGGGCAGTCCTACGAGCAGTACTTC,TRBJ2-7,NA,once,TRBV18
CASSQVTGLGNTIYF,TGCGCCAGCAGCCAAGTGACCGGGCTAGGAAACACCATATATTTT,TRBJ1-3,NA,NA,TRBV4-1
CASSFRRSYEQYF,TGTGCCAGCTCGTTCCGTCGATCCTACGAGCAGTACTTC,TRBJ2-7,NA,NA,TRBV18
CASSLYGQETQYF,TGTGCCAGCAGCTTATACGGACAAGAGACCCAGTACTTC,TRBJ2-5,NA,once,TRBV7-9